These T cell receptor beta chains were read from a single sample in a study of blood T cell repertoires in COVID-19. Some clones are missing from TCRdb's copy, which holds only in-frame ones; the method was immunoSEQ multiplex PCR. This table has 140,000 or so clones, roughly 81% appearing once. The sample was peripheral blood. The receptors come from a human donor with acute or convalescent COVID-19. The donor label of this sample is uncertain. The CDR3 runs from the conserved cysteine through the conserved F or W. The order of the fields is V gene, D gene, J gene, clone size, CDR3 DNA, CDR3 protein. D genes are given only for firm matches. Part of the rows lack a size; the others show once, few, many or a class for expanded clones.

V gene: TRBV28; D gene: TRBD2; J gene: TRBJ2-2; clone size: NA; CDR3 DNA: TGTGCCAGCAGTCCGACTCTAGCGGGGGGACGGACCGGGGAGCTGTTTTTT; CDR3 protein: CASSPTLAGGRTGELFF
V gene: TRBV7-2; D gene: TRBD2; J gene: TRBJ2-3; clone size: NA; CDR3 DNA: TGTGCCAGCAGCTTAAGGACTAGCGGAACTTGGGGGGATACGCAGTATTTT; CDR3 protein: CASSLRTSGTWGDTQYF
V gene: TRBV19; D gene: TRBD1; J gene: TRBJ1-5; clone size: NA; CDR3 DNA: TGTGCCAGTAGTATAGATCCTCCAACAGGGGATCAGCCCCAGCATTTT; CDR3 protein: CASSIDPPTGDQPQHF
V gene: TRBV11-2; D gene: TRBD2; J gene: TRBJ2-2; clone size: NA; CDR3 DNA: TGTGCCAGCAGCTACTTACTAGCGGGTAACACCGGGGAGCTGTTTTTT; CDR3 protein: CASSYLLAGNTGELFF
V gene: TRBV6-5; D gene: TRBD1; J gene: TRBJ1-2; clone size: NA; CDR3 DNA: TGTGCCAGCAGAATCTCCGGGACAGTCTATGGCTACACCTTC; CDR3 protein: CASRISGTVYGYTF
V gene: TRBV5-1; D gene: TRBD1; J gene: TRBJ1-1; clone size: NA; CDR3 DNA: TGCGCCAGCAGCTTGGGGGGACAGGGGGCCGCTAGTGGTTTCTTT; CDR3 protein: CASSLGGQGAASGFF
V gene: TRBV24-1; D gene: TRBD1; J gene: TRBJ2-1; clone size: NA; CDR3 DNA: TGTGCCACCGCCCGAACCGGGACAGCGAACAATGAGCAGTTCTTC; CDR3 protein: CATARTGTANNEQFF
V gene: TRBV7-2; D gene: NA; J gene: TRBJ2-2; clone size: few; CDR3 DNA: TGTGCCAGCAGCTCCAGGCATTCCGGGGAGCTGTTTTTT; CDR3 protein: CASSSRHSGELFF
V gene: TRBV2; D gene: TRBD1; J gene: TRBJ1-4; clone size: NA; CDR3 DNA: TGTGCCAGCAGTGACCAGACAGGGTATAATGAAAAACTGTTTTTT; CDR3 protein: CASSDQTGYNEKLFF
V gene: TRBV7-6; D gene: TRBD2; J gene: TRBJ2-1; clone size: NA; CDR3 DNA: TGTGCCAGCAGCTTACAGACTAGCGGGAGAAATGAGCAGTTCTTC; CDR3 protein: CASSLQTSGRNEQFF
V gene: TRBV19; D gene: TRBD2; J gene: TRBJ2-3; clone size: NA; CDR3 DNA: TGTGCCAGTAGTCCAGGGACTAGCAGCACAGATACGCAGTATTTT; CDR3 protein: CASSPGTSSTDTQYF
V gene: TRBV13; D gene: NA; J gene: TRBJ2-4; clone size: NA; CDR3 DNA: TGTGCCAGCAGCTTAGTTCGGAGGGACAGCAAAAACATTCAGTACTTC; CDR3 protein: CASSLVRRDSKNIQYF
V gene: TRBV2; D gene: TRBD2; J gene: TRBJ2-2; clone size: NA; CDR3 DNA: TGTGCCAGCAGAAGACGGGAGGCCGGGGAGCTGTTTTTT; CDR3 protein: CASRRREAGELFF
V gene: TRBV12-2; D gene: NA; J gene: TRBJ1-2; clone size: NA; CDR3 DNA: TGTGCAAGTCGCTTAACCCAGGGGCGAAGTGGCTATGGCTACACCTTC; CDR3 protein: CASRLTQGRSGYGYTF
V gene: TRBV15; D gene: NA; J gene: TRBJ2-5; clone size: NA; CDR3 DNA: TGTGCCACCAGCAGAGATACCAGGGAGACCCAGTACTTC; CDR3 protein: CATSRDTRETQYF
V gene: TRBV5-6; D gene: TRBD1; J gene: TRBJ1-2; clone size: NA; CDR3 DNA: TGTGCCAGCAGCTTCCAGGGGGCCGGCTACACCTTC; CDR3 protein: CASSFQGAGYTF
V gene: TRBV11-2; D gene: TRBD1; J gene: TRBJ1-4; clone size: NA; CDR3 DNA: TGTGCCAGCAGCTTACGAAGGGACAGCACAACTAATGAAAAACTGTTTTTT; CDR3 protein: CASSLRRDSTTNEKLFF
V gene: TRBV3-1/TRBV3-2; D gene: TRBD1; J gene: TRBJ1-2; clone size: NA; CDR3 DNA: TGTGCCAGCAGCCACCGGGACAGGGGCGCCAGCTATGGCTACACCTTC; CDR3 protein: CASSHRDRGASYGYTF
V gene: TRBV28; D gene: NA; J gene: TRBJ1-1; clone size: NA; CDR3 DNA: TGTGCCAGCAGTTCCCGTGAAGCTTTCTTT; CDR3 protein: CASSSREAFF
V gene: TRBV11-2; D gene: TRBD1; J gene: TRBJ1-5; clone size: NA; CDR3 DNA: TGTGCCAGCAGCCAGGGACAGCTCAATCAGCCCCAGCATTTT; CDR3 protein: CASSQGQLNQPQHF
V gene: TRBV5-1; D gene: NA; J gene: TRBJ2-6; clone size: NA; CDR3 DNA: TGCGCCAGCAGCAAACAGCTCTCTGGGGCCAACGTCCTGACTTTC; CDR3 protein: CASSKQLSGANVLTF
V gene: TRBV6-5; D gene: TRBD1; J gene: TRBJ1-1; clone size: NA; CDR3 DNA: TGTGCCAGCTACGGTATAGACAGGGGAGGGTCAGCTTTCTTT; CDR3 protein: CASYGIDRGGSAFF
V gene: TRBV5-1; D gene: NA; J gene: TRBJ1-4; clone size: NA; CDR3 DNA: TGCGCCAGCAGCAAAGGAGGCAGGGGCTATGAAAAACTGTTTTTT; CDR3 protein: CASSKGGRGYEKLFF
V gene: TRBV4-2; D gene: TRBD1; J gene: TRBJ1-5; clone size: NA; CDR3 DNA: TGTGCCAGCAGCCTAACGGGACAGTACAATCAGCCCCAGCATTTT; CDR3 protein: CASSLTGQYNQPQHF
V gene: TRBV2; D gene: TRBD1; J gene: TRBJ1-6; clone size: NA; CDR3 DNA: TGTGCCAGCGCCACAGGGGTAGCCAATTCACCCCTCCACTTT; CDR3 protein: CASATGVANSPLHF
V gene: TRBV7-8; D gene: NA; J gene: TRBJ1-3; clone size: NA; CDR3 DNA: TGTGCCAGCAGCGCGTTCCAGGGTTCCTCTGGAAACACCATATATTTT; CDR3 protein: CASSAFQGSSGNTIYF
V gene: TRBV29-1; D gene: NA; J gene: TRBJ2-7; clone size: NA; CDR3 DNA: TGCAGCGTTGAGGCCAGGGGAACTCCCTACGAGCAGTACTTC; CDR3 protein: CSVEARGTPYEQYF
V gene: TRBV7-2; D gene: TRBD2; J gene: TRBJ2-3; clone size: few; CDR3 DNA: TGTGCCAGCAGCCCGAGACTAGCGGGAGGGGTCACAGATACGCAGTATTTT; CDR3 protein: CASSPRLAGGVTDTQYF
V gene: TRBV6-1; D gene: TRBD1; J gene: TRBJ1-6; clone size: NA; CDR3 DNA: TGTGCCAGCAGTGAAGCGCCCCAGGGGGCGCGGTCACCCCTCCACTTT; CDR3 protein: CASSEAPQGARSPLHF
V gene: TRBV20-1; D gene: TRBD1; J gene: TRBJ1-2; clone size: NA; CDR3 DNA: TGCAGTGCAACAACAGGGGTAGGCTACACCTTC; CDR3 protein: CSATTGVGYTF
V gene: TRBV5-1; D gene: TRBD1; J gene: TRBJ1-2; clone size: few; CDR3 DNA: TGCGCCAGCAGCGGGGGAACAGGGGCCCTCTATGGCTACACCTTC; CDR3 protein: CASSGGTGALYGYTF
V gene: TRBV6-6; D gene: TRBD2; J gene: TRBJ2-1; clone size: NA; CDR3 DNA: TGTGCCAGCAGTTACTCGACTAGCGGGGGGACCAATGAGCAGTTCTTC; CDR3 protein: CASSYSTSGGTNEQFF
V gene: TRBV5-1; D gene: TRBD2; J gene: TRBJ2-1; clone size: few; CDR3 DNA: TGCGCCAGCAGCTTGCGAATCCTGACTAGCGGGAGCAATGAGCAGTTCTTC; CDR3 protein: CASSLRILTSGSNEQFF
V gene: TRBV29-1; D gene: TRBD1; J gene: TRBJ2-5; clone size: NA; CDR3 DNA: TGCAGCGGTGACAGGGACCAAGAGACCCAGTACTTC; CDR3 protein: CSGDRDQETQYF
V gene: TRBV6-6; D gene: NA; J gene: TRBJ2-2; clone size: NA; CDR3 DNA: TGTGCCAGCAATAGGGGATTCGACACCGGGGAGCTGTTTTTT; CDR3 protein: CASNRGFDTGELFF
V gene: TRBV19; D gene: NA; J gene: TRBJ1-1; clone size: NA; CDR3 DNA: TGTGCCAGTAGTAAGGGGCGGACTGAAGCTTTCTTT; CDR3 protein: CASSKGRTEAFF
V gene: TRBV19; D gene: TRBD1; J gene: TRBJ2-7; clone size: NA; CDR3 DNA: TGTGCCAGTAGTATCTACGGCGCGACAGGGATGTCCTACGAGCAGTACTTC; CDR3 protein: CASSIYGATGMSYEQYF
V gene: TRBV5-6; D gene: TRBD1; J gene: TRBJ2-5; clone size: NA; CDR3 DNA: TGTGCCAGCAGCTGGGACAGGGTGAAGACCCAGTACTTC; CDR3 protein: CASSWDRVKTQYF
V gene: TRBV4-3; D gene: TRBD2; J gene: TRBJ2-5; clone size: NA; CDR3 DNA: TGCGCCAGCAGCCAAGGATTGCCTAGCGGGGTACAAGAGACCCAGTACTTC; CDR3 protein: CASSQGLPSGVQETQYF
V gene: TRBV15; D gene: NA; J gene: TRBJ1-1; clone size: NA; CDR3 DNA: TGTGCCACCAGCAGGGGTGGCCAGACAAACACTGAAGCTTTCTTT; CDR3 protein: CATSRGGQTNTEAFF
V gene: TRBV11-2; D gene: NA; J gene: TRBJ1-5; clone size: few; CDR3 DNA: TGTGCCAGCAGCGCCGCCCCAGGTAGCAATCAGCCCCAGCATTTT; CDR3 protein: CASSAAPGSNQPQHF
V gene: TRBV4-1; D gene: NA; J gene: TRBJ1-1; clone size: NA; CDR3 DNA: TGCGCCAGCAGCCAAGATCTCGGGAACACTGAAGCTTTCTTT; CDR3 protein: CASSQDLGNTEAFF